One and the same sample provided the 17 T cell receptor beta chains below, sequenced in a study of OX40 agonist ivuxolimab in advanced cancers. Assay: immunoSEQ multiplex PCR; the TCRdb copy retains only in-frame clones and omits some. Here the sample spans about 49,000 clones, 81% being singletons. This material consisted of CD4+ or CD8+ T cells sorted from blood, taken in a trial of the OX40 agonist ivuxolimab. These receptor sequences come from an adult with an advanced solid tumor such as melanoma, head and neck, liver or kidney cancer.

The chain joins TRBV6-5 to TRBJ2-3; 7 bases agree with TRBD2. The length of the CDR3 is 15 residues. Germline V gene sequence: CDR1 MNHEY, CDR2 SVGAGI. The ends lost 2 bases at V and 0 bases at J; junction bases unmatched: 2. The CDR3: CASSYGGDSTDTQYF. As DNA, the CDR3 is TGTGCCAGCAGTTACGGGGGGGATAGCACAGATACGCAGTATTTT.

This rearrangement joins TRBV7-6 to TRBJ2-1; unclear D gene. Germline values: CDR1 SGHVS, CDR2 FNYEAQ. This CDR3 comprises 15 residues. The germline V and J ends were trimmed by 0 bases and 7 bases, with 13 bases remaining between them. The CDR3 sequence is CASSLAPGPRNEQFF. The DNA for the CDR3 is TGTGCCAGCAGCTTAGCCCCCGGGCCCAGGAATGAGCAGTTCTTC.

There are a few counts of this clone. The genes are TRBV5-6 and TRBJ2-3; no firm D call. Germline V lookup: CDR1 SGHDT, CDR2 YYEEEE. Trimming removed 3 bases from V and 2 bases from J, with 1 base in between. The length of the CDR3 is 11 residues. CDR3 loop: CASSSTDTQYF. For the CDR3, the DNA is TGTGCCAGCAGCTCCACAGATACGCAGTATTTT.

The table lists this clone with a count of one. V and J are TRBV4-2 and TRBJ2-7; TRBD2 matches 8 bases. CDR1 and CDR2 from the germline V gene are LGHNA and YNFKEQ. The CDR3 runs to 16 residues. With 0 bases clipped from V and 0 bases from J, the junction kept 4 bases outside the gene matches. Written as DNA, the CDR3 is TGTGCCAGCAGCCAAGAGGGCGGGGGGAGCTCCTACGAGCAGTACTTC. Its translation: CASSQEGGGSSYEQYF.

This clone was counted only a few times. The chain employs TRBV7-9 and TRBJ2-7, with a possible D match to TRBD2 (7 bases). V shed 0 bases and J shed 4 bases, with 10 bases lying between them. Per germline, CDR1 SEHNR and CDR2 FQNEAQ (reference sequence). The CDR3 loop spans 14 amino acids. CDR3 in DNA: TGTGCCAGCAGCTTAGCAGGGGGGGTTTACGAGCAGTACGTC. Translating it yields CASSLAGGVYEQYV.

V gene TRBV6-5 combines with J gene TRBJ2-7; 7 bases are a match to TRBD1. The V gene's germline CDR1 is MNHEY and CDR2 SVGAGI. The J segment lost 1 base and the V segment lost 5 bases, leaving 5 bases of the junction unmatched. The CDR3 covers 14 residues. CDR3 nucleotides: TGTGCCAGCAGTGAGACAGGGTCATCCTACGAGCAGTACTTC. The encoded protein is CASSETGSSYEQYF.

The CDR3 DNA is TGTGCCAGCAGCGTAGGTGGCGGGAGAACATACGAGCAGTACTTC. It encodes CASSVGGGRTYEQYF. This rearrangement joins TRBV9 to TRBJ2-7; 7 bases fit TRBD2. The CDR3 extends over 15 amino acids. Per the germline V gene, CDR1 is SGDLS and CDR2 is YYNGEE. J gave up 4 bases and V 0 bases, and 7 bases lay outside the gene matches.

This clone was recorded a few times. The V call is TRBV4-3, the J call TRBJ2-7, with TRBD1 matching 9 bases. Trimming at V came to 1 base and at J to 3 bases, leaving 7 bases not matched to a gene. Germline-derived CDR1 and CDR2 are LGHNA and YSLEER. This CDR3 is built from 16 residues. This CDR3 is CASSQATGGDYYEQYF. CDR3 DNA sequence: TGCGCCAGCAGCCAAGCTACAGGGGGCGATTACTACGAGCAGTACTTC.

The V gene is TRBV19, the J gene TRBJ1-1; TRBD1 matches 11 bases. This CDR3 spans 15 amino acids. The germline V gene has CDR1 LNHDA and CDR2 SQIVND (reference sequence). The trim removed 5 bases at V and 5 bases at J, leaving 7 bases unmatched. CDR3 bases: TGTGCCAGTAGTTTCGGACAGGGGGCGGAAACTGAAGCTTTCTTT. Its translation: CASSFGQGAETEAFF.

This clone was recorded only once. This chain uses TRBV5-4 with TRBJ2-1, with 10 bases that match TRBD1. V trimming: 4 bases; J trimming: 0 bases; junction bases outside the gene matches: 10. The CDR3 is made up of 18 amino acids. CDR1 and CDR2 (germline): SGHNT, YYREEE (reference sequence). The CDR3 region has the DNA TGTGCCAGCAGCGGGGCGGGACAGGGGCCCAACTCCTACAATGAGCAGTTCTTC. Residues: CASSGAGQGPNSYNEQFF. Using reference TRBV5-4 and TRBJ2-1 for the parts outside the CDR3, the full variable domain is ETGVTQSPTHLIKTRGQQVTLRCSSQSGHNTVSWYQQALGQGPQFIFQYYREEENGRGNFPPRFSGLQFPNYSSELNVNALELDDSALYLCASSGAGQGPNSYNEQFFGPGTRLTVL.

The chain is built from TRBV19 and TRBJ2-1; D is uncertain. The germline V and J ends were trimmed by 3 bases and 3 bases, with 6 bases remaining between them. The CDR3 runs to 13 residues. Germline values: CDR1 LNHDA, CDR2 SQIVND (reference sequence). CDR3 DNA: TGTGCCAGTAGTATTGATAGCTACAATGAGCAGTTCTTC. This encodes CASSIDSYNEQFF.

The chain carries TRBV25-1 and TRBJ2-1; D is undetermined. CDR1 and CDR2 from the germline V gene are MGHDK and SYGVNS. The CDR3 covers 14 residues. Trimming cost V 5 bases and J 8 bases, with 16 bases left between them. The DNA for the CDR3 is TGTGCCAGCAGTTTTTGGGGTGGTGTGGATGAGCAGTTCTTC. This gives the protein CASSFWGGVDEQFF.

V is TRBV6-1 and J is TRBJ2-7; D possibly matches TRBD1 or TRBD2 (5 bases each). CDR1 is MNHNS and CDR2 is SASEGT in the germline V gene. The length of the CDR3 is 16 residues. The germline V and J ends were trimmed by 6 bases and 9 bases, with 27 bases remaining between them. The CDR3 nucleotides are TGTGCCAGCAGAGAAAATCGGGACCTGACTTGGGTAAGGCAGTACTTC. It specifies CASRENRDLTWVRQYF.

The chain recombines TRBV27 with TRBJ2-2, with TRBD2 as a possible D gene (7 bases). The germline V gene has CDR1 MNHEY and CDR2 SMNVEV (reference sequence). The CDR3 spans 17 residues. Deletions cut 7 bases from V and 1 base from J, with 19 bases between. The CDR3 protein is CASTLIRGGVNTGELFF. The CDR3 DNA follows: TGTGCCAGCACCCTTATAAGGGGGGGCGTGAACACCGGGGAGCTGTTTTTT.

The chain uses TRBV29-1 and TRBJ1-2, with 11 bases matching TRBD1. The trim removed 7 bases at V and 5 bases at J, leaving 9 bases unmatched. The CDR3 has 14 residues. Germline CDR1 reads SQVTM; CDR2 reads ANQGSEA. CDR3: CSGGDRGARYGYTF. The CDR3 region has the DNA TGCAGCGGTGGGGACAGGGGGGCTCGGTATGGCTACACCTTC.

V is TRBV19 and J is TRBJ2-7, with D tentatively TRBD1 (5 bases). CDR3 length: 13 residues. Germline V gives CDR1 LNHDA, CDR2 SQIVND (reference sequence). The ends were cut back, 5 bases at V and 5 bases at J, with 13 bases in the middle. CDR3: CASSAGQKNEQYF. In nucleotides, the CDR3 is TGTGCCAGTAGTGCAGGGCAGAAAAACGAGCAGTACTTC.

CDR3 protein: CSVERGQMSGELFF. The CDR3 nucleotides are TGCAGCGTTGAGAGGGGCCAGATGTCCGGGGAGCTGTTTTTT. The rearrangement joins TRBV29-1 to TRBJ2-2, with D perhaps matching TRBD1 or TRBD2 (5 bases each). From germline, CDR1 is SQVTM and CDR2 ANQGSEA. Between the trimmed V and J ends, which lost 3 bases and 6 bases, there was a span of 14 bases. CDR3 length: 14 amino acids.